This T cell receptor beta chain was recovered during a study of blood T cell repertoires in COVID-19. On the study more broadly: The United States, Italy and Spain were the sources of the acute and convalescent COVID-19 samples. The analysed material was cDNA or gDNA that came from T cells, B-cell-depleted T cells, or PBMCs.

Germline V gene sequence: CDR1 SEHNR, CDR2 FQNEAQ (reference sequence). The CDR3 totals 14 residues. V gave up 1 base and J gave up 4 bases, with 9 bases separating them. In the study's own analysis: Estimation of nucleated cell counts was performed using reference gene primer amplification. Measured with immunoSEQ multiplex PCR; TCRdb has only the in-frame clones, and not every one. V and J calls and clone size are those listed in that table; D and trimming were worked out from the DNA. The table shows fewer than 350,000 clones, with 75% to 90% occurring only once. Enrolled during active infection, Seattle patients were then followed longitudinally.

The TCR sequence derives from a woman aged 70 to 79 with COVID-19, enrolled during active disease. V gene TRBV7-9 combines with J gene TRBJ2-3, with D perhaps matching TRBD2 (6 bases). Sequenced sample: peripheral blood. This CDR3 reads CASSLGGEADTQYF. CDR3 in DNA: TGTGCCAGCAGCTTAGGAGGGGAGGCAGATACGCAGTATTTT.